This T cell receptor (beta chain) emerged from a study of cytomegalovirus exposure and HLA in healthy donors. Overall study results and limits: Confirmation in vitro established that three CMV-associated chains were specific for CMV antigens.

A note on this clone: Its antigen remains unknown. Additional DNA sequences in this sample encode the identical CDR3.

Trimming took 4 bases from V and 0 from J, leaving 5 bases between them. CDR1 SGHRS and CDR2 YFSETQ come from the germline V gene. The CDR3 length is 13 residues. The PCR ran on 60 Vbeta and 13 Jbeta primers. The table came from immunoSEQ multiplex PCR; TCRdb's copy has only in-frame clones and leaves some out. Among about 160,000 clones listed, more than 65% were seen once. The sequenced material came from PBMCs. The V and J genes are TRBV5-1 and TRBJ2-1; unclear D gene. The sequence was collected from a man under 40 in good health and CMV-seronegative. This CDR3 reads CASSPDSYNEQFF. CDR3 in DNA: TGCGCCAGCAGCCCAGACTCCTACAATGAGCAGTTCTTC. The whole variable domain, remainder taken from reference TRBV5-1 and TRBJ2-1, is KAGVTQTPRYLIKTRGQQVTLSCSPISGHRSVSWYQQTPGQGLQFLFEYFSETQRNKGNFPGRFSGRQFSNSRSEMNVSTLELGDSALYLCASSPDSYNEQFFGPGTRLTVL.